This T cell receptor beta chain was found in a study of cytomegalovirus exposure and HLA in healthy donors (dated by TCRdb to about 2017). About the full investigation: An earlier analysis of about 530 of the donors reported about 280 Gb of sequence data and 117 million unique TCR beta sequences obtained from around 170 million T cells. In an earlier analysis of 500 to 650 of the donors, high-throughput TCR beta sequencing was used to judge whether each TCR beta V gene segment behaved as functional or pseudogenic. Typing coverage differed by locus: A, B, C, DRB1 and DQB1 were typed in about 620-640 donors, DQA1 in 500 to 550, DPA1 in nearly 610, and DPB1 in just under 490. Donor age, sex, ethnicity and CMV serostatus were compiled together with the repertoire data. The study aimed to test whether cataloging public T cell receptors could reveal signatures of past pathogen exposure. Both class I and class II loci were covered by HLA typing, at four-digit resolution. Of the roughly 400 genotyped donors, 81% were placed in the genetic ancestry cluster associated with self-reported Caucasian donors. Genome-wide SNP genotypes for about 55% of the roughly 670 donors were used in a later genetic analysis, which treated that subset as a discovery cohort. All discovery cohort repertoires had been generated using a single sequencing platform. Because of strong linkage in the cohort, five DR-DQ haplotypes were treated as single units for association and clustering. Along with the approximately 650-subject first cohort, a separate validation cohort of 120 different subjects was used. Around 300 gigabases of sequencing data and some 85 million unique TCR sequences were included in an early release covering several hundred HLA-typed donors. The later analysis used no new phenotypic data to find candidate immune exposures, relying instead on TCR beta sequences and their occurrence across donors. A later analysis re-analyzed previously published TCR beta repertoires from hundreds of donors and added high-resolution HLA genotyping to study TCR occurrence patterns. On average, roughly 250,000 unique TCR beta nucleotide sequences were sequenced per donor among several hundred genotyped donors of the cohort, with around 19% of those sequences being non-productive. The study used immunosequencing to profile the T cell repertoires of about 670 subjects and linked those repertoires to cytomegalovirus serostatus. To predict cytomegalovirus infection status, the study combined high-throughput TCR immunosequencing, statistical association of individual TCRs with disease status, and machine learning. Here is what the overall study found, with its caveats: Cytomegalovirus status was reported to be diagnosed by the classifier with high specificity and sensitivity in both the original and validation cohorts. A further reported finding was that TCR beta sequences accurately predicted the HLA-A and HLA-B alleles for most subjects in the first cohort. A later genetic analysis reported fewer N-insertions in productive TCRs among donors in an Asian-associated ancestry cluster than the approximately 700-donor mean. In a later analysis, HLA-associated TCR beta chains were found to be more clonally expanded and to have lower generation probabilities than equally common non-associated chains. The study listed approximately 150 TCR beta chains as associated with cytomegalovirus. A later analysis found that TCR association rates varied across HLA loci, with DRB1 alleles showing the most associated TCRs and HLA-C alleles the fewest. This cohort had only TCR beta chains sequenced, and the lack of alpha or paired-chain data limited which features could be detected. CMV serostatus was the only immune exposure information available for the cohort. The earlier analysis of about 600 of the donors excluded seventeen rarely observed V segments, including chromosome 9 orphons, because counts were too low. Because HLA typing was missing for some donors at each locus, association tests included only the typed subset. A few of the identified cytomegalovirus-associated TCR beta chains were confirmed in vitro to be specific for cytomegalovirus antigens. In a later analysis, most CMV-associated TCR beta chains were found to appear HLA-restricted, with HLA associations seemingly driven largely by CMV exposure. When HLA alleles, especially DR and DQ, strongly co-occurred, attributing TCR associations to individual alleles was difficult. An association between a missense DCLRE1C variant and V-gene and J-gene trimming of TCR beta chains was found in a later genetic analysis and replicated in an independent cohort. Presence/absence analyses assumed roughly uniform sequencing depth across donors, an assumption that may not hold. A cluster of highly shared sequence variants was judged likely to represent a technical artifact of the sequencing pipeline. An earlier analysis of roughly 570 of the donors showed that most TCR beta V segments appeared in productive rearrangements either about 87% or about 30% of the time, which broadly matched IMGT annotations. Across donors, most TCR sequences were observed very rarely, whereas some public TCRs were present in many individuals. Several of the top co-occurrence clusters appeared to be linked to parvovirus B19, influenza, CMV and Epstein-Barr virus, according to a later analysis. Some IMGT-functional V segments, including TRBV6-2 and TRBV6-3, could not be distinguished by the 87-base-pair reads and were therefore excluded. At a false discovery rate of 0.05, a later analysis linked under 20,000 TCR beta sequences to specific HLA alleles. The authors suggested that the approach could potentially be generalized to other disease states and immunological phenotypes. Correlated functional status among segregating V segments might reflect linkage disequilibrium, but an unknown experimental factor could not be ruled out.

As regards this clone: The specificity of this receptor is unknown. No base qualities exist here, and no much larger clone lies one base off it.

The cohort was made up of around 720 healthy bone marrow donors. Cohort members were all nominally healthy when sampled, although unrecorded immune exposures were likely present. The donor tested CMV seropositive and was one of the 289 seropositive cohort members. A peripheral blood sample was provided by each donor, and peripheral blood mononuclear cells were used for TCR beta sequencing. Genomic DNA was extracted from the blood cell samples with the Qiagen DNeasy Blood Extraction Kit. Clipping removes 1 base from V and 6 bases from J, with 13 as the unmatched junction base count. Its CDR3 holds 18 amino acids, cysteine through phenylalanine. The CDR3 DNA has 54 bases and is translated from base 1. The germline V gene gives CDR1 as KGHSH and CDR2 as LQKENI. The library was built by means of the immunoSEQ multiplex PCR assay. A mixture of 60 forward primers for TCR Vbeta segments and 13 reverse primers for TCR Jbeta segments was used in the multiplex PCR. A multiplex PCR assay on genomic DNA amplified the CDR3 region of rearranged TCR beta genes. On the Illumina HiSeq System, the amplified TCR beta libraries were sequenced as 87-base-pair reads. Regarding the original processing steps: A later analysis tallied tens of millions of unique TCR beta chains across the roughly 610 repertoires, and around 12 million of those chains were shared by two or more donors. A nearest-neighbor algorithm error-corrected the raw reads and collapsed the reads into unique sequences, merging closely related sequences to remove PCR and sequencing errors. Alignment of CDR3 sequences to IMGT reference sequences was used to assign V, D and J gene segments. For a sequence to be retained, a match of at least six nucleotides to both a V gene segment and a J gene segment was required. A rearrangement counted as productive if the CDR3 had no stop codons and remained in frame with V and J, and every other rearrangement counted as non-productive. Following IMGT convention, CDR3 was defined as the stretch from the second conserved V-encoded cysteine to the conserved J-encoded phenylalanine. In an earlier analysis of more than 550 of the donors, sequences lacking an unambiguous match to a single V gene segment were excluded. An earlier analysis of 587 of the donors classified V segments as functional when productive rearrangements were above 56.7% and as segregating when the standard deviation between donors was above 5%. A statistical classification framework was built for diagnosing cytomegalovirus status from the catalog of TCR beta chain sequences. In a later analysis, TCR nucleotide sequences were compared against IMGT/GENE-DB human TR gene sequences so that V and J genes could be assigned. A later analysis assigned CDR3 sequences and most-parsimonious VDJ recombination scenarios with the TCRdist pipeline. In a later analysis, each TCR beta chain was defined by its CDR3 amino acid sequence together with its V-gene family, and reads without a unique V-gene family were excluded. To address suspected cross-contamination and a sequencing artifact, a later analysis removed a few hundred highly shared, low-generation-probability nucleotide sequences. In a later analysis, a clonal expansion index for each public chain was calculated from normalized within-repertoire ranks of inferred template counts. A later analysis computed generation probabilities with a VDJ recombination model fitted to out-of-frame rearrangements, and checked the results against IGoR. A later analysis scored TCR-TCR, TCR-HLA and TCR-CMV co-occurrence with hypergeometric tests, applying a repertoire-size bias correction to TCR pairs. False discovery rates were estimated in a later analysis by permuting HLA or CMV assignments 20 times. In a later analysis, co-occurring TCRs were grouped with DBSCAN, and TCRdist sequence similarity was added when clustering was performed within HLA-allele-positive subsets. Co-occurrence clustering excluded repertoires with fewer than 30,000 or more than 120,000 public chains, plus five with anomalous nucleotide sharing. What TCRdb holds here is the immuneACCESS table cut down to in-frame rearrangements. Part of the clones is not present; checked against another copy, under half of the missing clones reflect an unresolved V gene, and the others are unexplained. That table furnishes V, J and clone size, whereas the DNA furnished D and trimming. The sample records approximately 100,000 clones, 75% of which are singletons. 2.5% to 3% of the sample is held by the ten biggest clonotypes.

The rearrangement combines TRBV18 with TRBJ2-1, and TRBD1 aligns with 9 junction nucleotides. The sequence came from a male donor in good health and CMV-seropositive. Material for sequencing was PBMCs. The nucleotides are TGTGCCAGCTCACCACGTGATACCGGGACAGGGATGTTCAATGAGCAGTTCTTC. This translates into CASSPRDTGTGMFNEQFF.